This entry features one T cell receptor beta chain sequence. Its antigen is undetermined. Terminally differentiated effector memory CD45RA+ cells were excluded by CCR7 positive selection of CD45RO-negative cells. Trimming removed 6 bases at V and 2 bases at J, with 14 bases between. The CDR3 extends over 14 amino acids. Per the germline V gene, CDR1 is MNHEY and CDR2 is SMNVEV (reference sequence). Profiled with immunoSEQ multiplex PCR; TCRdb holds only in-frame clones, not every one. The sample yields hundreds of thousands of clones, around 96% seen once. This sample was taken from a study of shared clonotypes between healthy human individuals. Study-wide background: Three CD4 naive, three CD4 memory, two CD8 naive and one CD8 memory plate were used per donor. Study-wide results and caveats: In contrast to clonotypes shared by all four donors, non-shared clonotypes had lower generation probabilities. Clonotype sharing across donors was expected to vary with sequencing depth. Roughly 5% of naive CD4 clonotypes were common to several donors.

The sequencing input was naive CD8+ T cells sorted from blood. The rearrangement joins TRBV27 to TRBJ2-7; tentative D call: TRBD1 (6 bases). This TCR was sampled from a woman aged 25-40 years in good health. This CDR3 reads CASSPRGLAYEQYF. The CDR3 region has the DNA TGTGCCAGCAGCCCTAGGGGGTTAGCCTACGAGCAGTACTTC.